This is a list of T cell receptor beta chains from one sample in a study of technical replicates of blood from several donors. The method was immunoSEQ multiplex PCR; TCRdb's version includes in-frame clones alone and lacks a portion of them. Of approximately 81,000 clones in the sample, around 96% were seen once. The sample taken for sequencing was T cells isolated from PBMCs. Receptors originate from a human donor in good health. CDR3s include the opening cysteine and the closing phenylalanine or tryptophan. A D gene is named only where the DNA matches it firmly. Some rows mark clone size as missing; the rest say once, few, many or name a class of expanded clone.

j_call v_call d_call clone_size cdr3_aa cdr3_nt
TRBJ1-2 TRBV15 - - CATSRAPGDYPRYGYTF TGTGCCACCAGCAGAGCCCCCGGGGACTATCCGCGGTATGGCTACACCTTC
TRBJ2-1 TRBV10-2 - - CASSEPNGGDGRRYNEQFF TGCGCCAGCAGTGAGCCAAACGGCGGAGACGGACGGAGGTACAATGAGCAGTTCTTC
TRBJ2-1 TRBV2 TRBD1 - CASSTKGQPGDNEQFF TGTGCCAGCAGTACCAAGGGACAGCCAGGCGACAATGAGCAGTTCTTC
TRBJ1-2 TRBV2 - - CASRERSNYGYTF TGTGCCAGCAGGGAAAGGAGTAACTATGGCTACACCTTC
TRBJ1-1 TRBV7-9 - - CASKGSGGSEAFF TGTGCCAGCAAAGGGAGCGGGGGCTCTGAAGCTTTCTTT
TRBJ1-6 TRBV6-1 TRBD1 - CASSETGGGSPLHF TGTGCCAGCAGTGAGACAGGGGGAGGATCACCCCTCCACTTT
TRBJ1-2 TRBV14 - - CASSQDRRGWNGYTF TGTGCCAGCAGCCAAGATAGGAGGGGCTGGAATGGCTACACCTTC
TRBJ2-7 TRBV7-2 TRBD2 - CASSLGREAEQYF TGTGCCAGCAGCTTGGGGAGGGAGGCCGAGCAGTACTTC
TRBJ2-7 TRBV28 - - CASSSMGGERVIPYEQYF TGTGCCAGCAGTTCTATGGGGGGAGAGCGGGTCATTCCCTACGAGCAGTACTTC
TRBJ2-7 TRBV21-1 - - CASNAGTTCRYEQYF TGTGCCAGCAACGCCGGGACAACCTGCCGCTACGAGCAGTACTTC
TRBJ1-4 TRBV6-4 - - CASSDGQPNEKLFF TGTGCCAGCAGTGACGGACAGCCGAATGAAAAACTGTTTTTT
TRBJ1-5 TRBV25-1 - - CASSSEQGGQPQHF TGTGCCAGCAGTAGTGAGCAGGGAGGGCAGCCCCAGCATTTT
TRBJ1-2 TRBV5-1 - - CASRPTGSNYGYTF TGCGCCAGCAGACCGACAGGCTCTAACTATGGCTACACCTTC
TRBJ2-7 TRBV9 - - CASSGDEDSSYEQYF TGTGCCAGCAGCGGAGATGAGGACTCATCCTACGAGCAGTACTTC
TRBJ2-7 TRBV5-4 TRBD2 - CASSTTLAGGTYEQYF TGTGCCAGCAGCACTACACTAGCGGGAGGGACCTACGAGCAGTACTTC
TRBJ2-7 TRBV6-4 - once CASRSAGHSYEQYF TGTGCCAGCAGATCGGCAGGGCACTCCTACGAGCAGTACTTC
TRBJ2-7 TRBV15 TRBD2 - CATSRGAGETYEQYF TGTGCCACCAGCAGAGGGGCGGGGGAGACCTACGAGCAGTACTTC
TRBJ2-1 TRBV13 - - CASRYFDRQKDNEQFF TGTGCCAGCAGATATTTTGACAGGCAAAAGGACAATGAGCAGTTCTTC
TRBJ1-6 TRBV30 - - CAWSVTGSTALHF TGTGCCTGGAGTGTAACGGGGTCAACGGCCCTCCACTTT
TRBJ2-1 TRBV27 TRBD2 once CASSPGTSGHYNEQFF TGTGCCAGCAGTCCCGGGACTAGCGGACACTACAATGAGCAGTTCTTC
TRBJ2-1 TRBV9 - once CASSAGVIWDEQFF TGTGCCAGCAGCGCGGGAGTCATCTGGGATGAGCAGTTCTTC
TRBJ2-3 TRBV2 - - CASSKEGGGRQYF TGTGCCAGCAGCAAGGAAGGCGGAGGGAGGCAGTATTTT
TRBJ1-5 TRBV6-1 TRBD1 - CASSEQGARRQPQHF TGTGCCAGCAGTGAACAGGGGGCGAGGAGACAGCCCCAGCATTTT
TRBJ1-4 TRBV5-1 TRBD1 once CASSEQGAGEKLFF TGCGCCAGCAGCGAACAGGGGGCAGGTGAAAAACTGTTTTTT
TRBJ2-5 TRBV10-2 - - CASSEPLETQYF TGCGCCAGCAGTGAACCACTGGAGACCCAGTACTTC
TRBJ2-2 TRBV29-1 - - CSVEGGLSTGELFF TGCAGCGTTGAGGGCGGGCTCTCTACCGGGGAGCTGTTTTTT
TRBJ1-4 TRBV30 - - CAWSVRSRGEKLFF TGTGCCTGGAGTGTCAGGTCTCGGGGTGAAAAACTGTTTTTT
TRBJ1-1 TRBV10-3 TRBD1 once CAISVQGRGGTEAFF TGTGCCATCAGTGTACAGGGGCGGGGGGGCACTGAAGCTTTCTTT
TRBJ2-2 TRBV2 TRBD2 - CASSELAGANTGELFF TGTGCCAGCAGTGAGTTAGCGGGGGCTAACACCGGGGAGCTGTTTTTT
TRBJ1-5 TRBV28 TRBD1 - CASSSFTGTAVYQPQHF TGTGCCAGCAGTTCGTTTACCGGGACAGCCGTTTATCAGCCCCAGCATTTT
TRBJ1-1 TRBV11-3 - once CASSLVTGGVTEAFF TGTGCCAGCAGCCTCGTCACGGGGGGGGTTACTGAAGCTTTCTTT
TRBJ2-5 TRBV4-2 TRBD2 - CASSQVTSGGPLGETQYF TGTGCCAGCAGCCAAGTGACTAGCGGGGGCCCCCTCGGAGAGACCCAGTACTTC
TRBJ1-2 TRBV5-4 TRBD1 - CASSAGTGGGGYTF TGTGCCAGCAGCGCCGGGACAGGGGGCGGAGGCTACACCTTC
TRBJ2-3 TRBV29-1 - - CSVGGGRESDTQYF TGCAGCGTTGGGGGTGGCAGGGAATCAGATACGCAGTATTTT
TRBJ1-5 TRBV15 - - CATSKDPFSQPQHF TGTGCCACCAGCAAAGATCCCTTCAGTCAGCCCCAGCATTTT
TRBJ2-7 TRBV6-6 - - CASSSLTSLYEQYF TGTGCCAGCAGCTCCCTTACTAGTCTCTACGAGCAGTACTTC
TRBJ2-2 TRBV7-9 TRBD1 - CASSVPQGVLEELFF TGTGCCAGCAGCGTACCCCAGGGGGTGTTAGAGGAGCTGTTTTTT
TRBJ2-7 TRBV18 - - CASSPSSYEQYF TGTGCCAGCTCACCATCTTCCTACGAGCAGTACTTC
TRBJ2-3 TRBV11-2 TRBD1 - CASSSGGTGLLTSTDTQYF TGTGCCAGCAGCTCCGGGGGGACAGGGCTCTTAACTAGCACAGATACGCAGTATTTT
TRBJ2-7 TRBV4-1 - once CASSPRTNYYEQYF TGCGCCAGCAGCCCCCGGACTAACTACTACGAGCAGTACTTC
TRBJ1-6 TRBV11-2 - - CASSQGGAGSGLNSPLHF TGTGCCAGCAGCCAGGGTGGGGCAGGGTCCGGTCTAAATTCACCCCTCCACTTT
TRBJ2-7 TRBV7-2 TRBD2 - CASSLAREGTSGAAYEQYF TGTGCCAGCAGCTTAGCCCGAGAAGGGACTAGCGGGGCGGCGTACGAGCAGTACTTC
TRBJ1-6 TRBV5-1 - - CASSGGVGNSPLHF TGCGCCAGCAGCGGAGGGGTTGGAAATTCACCCCTCCACTTT
TRBJ2-2 TRBV5-1 - once CASSPTGHTGELFF TGCGCCAGCAGCCCTACAGGGCACACCGGGGAGCTGTTTTTT
TRBJ1-1 TRBV5-1 - - CASSRDILNTEAFF TGCGCCAGCAGCCGGGACATCCTGAACACTGAAGCTTTCTTT
TRBJ2-5 TRBV6-6 - - CASSSVSQETQYF TGTGCCAGCAGTTCCGTATCCCAAGAGACCCAGTACTTC
TRBJ1-5 TRBV5-1 - once CASSLEGRSNQPQHF TGCGCCAGCAGCTTGGAGGGGAGGAGTAACCAGCCCCAGCATTTT
TRBJ2-1 TRBV2 TRBD2 once CASKGLADNEQFF TGTGCCAGCAAGGGACTAGCAGACAATGAGCAGTTCTTC
TRBJ2-5 TRBV6-6 TRBD2 - CASSRLAGGAGETQYF TGTGCCAGTTCCCGACTAGCGGGGGGAGCCGGAGAGACCCAGTACTTC
TRBJ1-2 TRBV12-2 - - CASRLAGQWTGNKSLNYGYTF TGTGCAAGTCGCTTAGCGGGGCAGTGGACAGGGAACAAATCCCTGAACTATGGCTACACCTTC
TRBJ2-5 TRBV27 - - CASSPWTEGTQYF TGTGCCAGCAGCCCCTGGACAGAGGGGACCCAGTACTTC
TRBJ1-2 TRBV9 - - CASSVDTGNNGYTF TGTGCCAGCAGCGTAGACACAGGGAATAATGGCTACACCTTC
TRBJ1-4 TRBV27 - - CASSSRGGLYEKLFF TGTGCCAGCAGTTCCCGAGGGGGTCTATATGAAAAACTGTTTTTT